Listed here are 19 T cell receptor beta chains from one sample, sequenced in a study of cytomegalovirus exposure and HLA in healthy donors. The protocol was immunoSEQ multiplex PCR, while the TCRdb copy is restricted to in-frame clones and leaves out a portion. The sample carries some 160,000 clones, about 88% recorded once. What was sequenced was PBMCs. The receptor set was obtained from a man aged 18 to 29 in good health and CMV-seronegative.

The chain combines TRBV11-2 with TRBJ2-5; 9 bases match TRBD2. This CDR3 region has 17 residues. Per germline, CDR1 SGHAT and CDR2 FQNNGV. Trimming at V came to 5 bases and at J to 3 bases, leaving 13 bases not matched to a gene. The CDR3 nucleotides read TGTGCCAGCAGCCGTCTAAGAGCGGGGGGATTCGAAGAGACCCAGTACTTC. This translates into CASSRLRAGGFEETQYF.

This rearrangement joins TRBV5-1 to TRBJ2-7; D perhaps matches TRBD1 (6 bases). Deletions cut 1 base from V and 5 bases from J, with 19 bases between. Looked up from germline, CDR1 is SGHRS and CDR2 is YFSETQ. The CDR3 contains 16 residues. The CDR3: CASSLNLSRGTDEQYV. The CDR3 DNA reads TGCGCCAGCAGCTTGAATTTGAGCAGGGGTACGGACGAGCAGTACGTC.

The genes are TRBV11-2 and TRBJ2-7; possible D gene TRBD2, 6 bases. The CDR3 extends over 13 amino acids. Germline-derived CDR1 and CDR2 are SGHAT and FQNNGV. The ends were cut back, 4 bases at V and 3 bases at J, with 10 bases in the middle. The CDR3 here is CASSSTGDYEQYF. The CDR3 region has the DNA TGTGCCAGCAGCTCTACGGGAGACTACGAGCAGTACTTC.

The V and J genes are TRBV7-9 and TRBJ2-7, with TRBD2 identical over 7 bases. Germline CDR1 and CDR2: SEHNR and FQNEAQ (reference sequence). Unmatched junction bases numbered 14, after V lost 1 base and J lost 5 bases. The CDR3 covers 17 residues. The CDR3, as DNA: TGTGCCAGCAGCTTAGGGGATGGTGGGAGGGCCATGCACGAGCAGTACTTC. This translates into CASSLGDGGRAMHEQYF.

This clone was counted a single time. The V gene is TRBV6-5, the J gene TRBJ1-4; possible D gene TRBD1, 5 bases. V was shortened by 0 bases and J by 6 bases, with 14 bases between the two germline ends. CDR1 is MNHEY, CDR2 SVGAGI, per germline. This CDR3 contains 16 residues. The CDR3, as DNA: TGTGCCAGCAGTTACTCGTTCCGGGGGTTGTATGAAAAACTGTTTTTT. It is translated as CASSYSFRGLYEKLFF.

The V and J genes are TRBV7-9 and TRBJ2-7, with 10 bases lining up with TRBD1. The V segment lost 3 bases and the J segment 5 bases; nucleotides outside the gene matches: 7. Per germline, CDR1 SEHNR and CDR2 FQNEAQ (reference sequence). CDR3 size: 15 residues. The CDR3 is CASSFSGTGADEQYF. For the CDR3, the DNA is TGTGCCAGCAGCTTTTCCGGGACAGGGGCCGACGAGCAGTACTTC.

V usage is TRBV28 and J usage is TRBJ1-5, with 7 bases identical to TRBD1. Germline V gives CDR1 MDHEN, CDR2 SYDVKM. The CDR3 contains 17 residues. V lost 6 bases and J lost 2; bases outside the gene matches: 13. The CDR3 coding sequence is TGTGCCAGCAGCCAGGGGCAGGGGGACGATGGCAATCAGCCCCAGCATTTT. Amino acids: CASSQGQGDDGNQPQHF.

The chain links TRBV9 to TRBJ2-3; tentative D call: TRBD2 (6 bases). Trimming left V 3 bases short and J 3 bases short, with 20 bases between. The CDR3 length is 17 residues. The germline V gene has CDR1 SGDLS and CDR2 YYNGEE. The CDR3 DNA reads as TGTGCCAGCAGCGCACATCTAGCGCTCCTCGTGACAGATACGCAGTATTTT. Its translation is CASSAHLALLVTDTQYF.

This clone was seen a single time. The chain recombines TRBV28 with TRBJ2-7; a possible D gene is TRBD2 (6 bases). This CDR3 spans 15 amino acids. V dropped 2 bases and J dropped 3 bases, with 14 bases sitting between them. Germline CDR1 is MDHEN and CDR2 is SYDVKM. Here the CDR3 reads CASSLGGGSGYEQYF. In DNA, the CDR3 is TGTGCCAGCAGTTTAGGGGGAGGTTCCGGCTACGAGCAGTACTTC.

The chain carries TRBV5-4 and TRBJ1-2; D remains ambiguous. The CDR3 loop spans 13 amino acids. Germline CDR1 reads SGHNT; CDR2 reads YYREEE (reference sequence). V was clipped by 4 bases and J by 2 bases, with 9 bases between them. The CDR3 sequence: CASSAAGNYGYTF. CDR3 nucleotide sequence: TGTGCCAGCAGCGCGGCGGGAAACTATGGCTACACCTTC.

The chain recombines TRBV19 with TRBJ1-5, with D uncertain. V lost 4 bases and J 7 bases, leaving 14 bases between the germline ends. Germline assignment: CDR1 LNHDA and CDR2 SQIVND (reference sequence). This CDR3 region has 14 residues. The CDR3 spells CASSTAEGTQPQHF. The CDR3 nucleotides are TGTGCCAGTAGTACCGCGGAGGGTACGCAGCCCCAGCATTTT.

V and J are TRBV28 and TRBJ2-1, with TRBD2 matching 7 bases. Unmatched junction bases numbered 13, after V lost 6 bases and J lost 5 bases. Germline CDR1 MDHEN, CDR2 SYDVKM. CDR3 length equals 16 residues. DNA for the CDR3: TGTGCCAGCAGAGAAGCCGGGACTACACTCCACAATGAGCAGTTCTTC. It translates to CASREAGTTLHNEQFF.

The rearrangement joins TRBV13 to TRBJ2-2; TRBD2 is a possible D gene (6 bases). Trimming removed 4 bases from V and 3 bases from J, with 12 bases in between. CDR1 is PRHDT, CDR2 FYEKMQ, per germline (reference sequence). This CDR3 is built from 15 residues. In DNA, the CDR3 is TGTGCCAGCAGCTCCACCAGGGAGGACACCGGGGAGCTGTTTTTT. As protein: CASSSTREDTGELFF.

This chain joins TRBV5-1 and TRBJ1-2, with 8 bases lining up with TRBD1. The trim removed 4 bases at V and 10 bases at J, leaving 15 bases unmatched. Germline V gene sequence: CDR1 SGHRS, CDR2 YFSETQ. This CDR3 has 15 residues. CDR3 coding DNA: TGCGCCAGCAGCCCCCCAGGGACAGGTTCTTCCTTCTACACCTTC. As protein: CASSPPGTGSSFYTF.

The CDR3 reads CASSPDSNQPQHF. In DNA form, the CDR3 reads TGTGCCAGCAGCCCCGACAGTAATCAGCCCCAGCATTTT. V usage is TRBV5-5 and J usage is TRBJ1-5, with a tentative D call TRBD1 (5 bases). Germline-derived CDR1 and CDR2 are SGHKS and YYEKEE (reference sequence). The germline V and J ends were trimmed by 4 bases and 4 bases, with 9 bases remaining between them. The CDR3 consists of 13 residues.

This rearrangement joins TRBV7-2 to TRBJ1-5; 8 bases agree with TRBD1. V lost 1 base to trimming and J lost 7 bases; unmatched junction nucleotides: 6. The CDR3 is made up of 15 amino acids. Germline CDR1 SGHTA, CDR2 FQGNSA. The CDR3 DNA sequence: TGTGCCAGCAGCTTAGTTACAGGGGGAAACCAGCCCCAGCATTTT. It translates to CASSLVTGGNQPQHF.

The chain joins TRBV10-3 to TRBJ2-3, with 9 bases aligning to TRBD1. V shed 10 bases, J shed 2 bases, and the junction held 7 bases outside the gene matches. The CDR3 consists of 14 residues. The germline CDR1 and CDR2 sequences are ENHRY and SYGVKD. The CDR3 reads CATGDRADTDTQYF. The CDR3 DNA is TGTGCCACAGGGGACAGGGCAGACACAGATACGCAGTATTTT.

The chain couples TRBV13 to TRBJ2-3; 7 bases are a match to TRBD1. In germline, CDR1 is PRHDT, CDR2 FYEKMQ (reference sequence). CDR3 length equals 15 residues. The V segment lost 1 base and the J segment 0 bases; nucleotides outside the gene matches: 1. The CDR3 protein is CASSLEGASTDTQYF. CDR3 bases: TGTGCCAGCAGCTTAGAGGGGGCTAGCACAGATACGCAGTATTTT.

The chain carries TRBV2 and TRBJ1-1; TRBD1 might be the D (5 bases). V lost 7 bases, J lost 0 bases, and 15 bases lay in between. The CDR3 length is 15 residues. Germline-derived CDR1 and CDR2 are SNHLY and FYNNEI. Here the CDR3 reads CASTGGGLMNTEAFF. DNA for the CDR3: TGTGCCAGCACCGGGGGAGGCTTAATGAACACTGAAGCTTTCTTT.